The present TCR beta chain was sequenced within a study of cytomegalovirus exposure and HLA in healthy donors. Whole-study context: Prior work identified 120 million or so unique TCR beta sequences in 150 million to 200 million T cells.

The study's findings and limits: Indistinguishable V segments, including TRBV6-2 and TRBV6-3, were excluded.

The CDR3 is 13 residues long. The V gene's germline CDR1 is SEHNR and CDR2 FQNEAQ (reference sequence). With 5 bases removed from V and 2 bases from J, the gap between germline ends came to 9 bases. PCR amplification relied on 60 Vbeta primers (plus 13 Jbeta primers). TCRdb's table, derived via immunoSEQ multiplex PCR, lists solely in-frame clones and lacks some. Here the sample spans 95,000 to 110,000 clones, around 79% being singletons. This clone has only a few counts. Its target is unknown. When sampled, the donors appeared nominally healthy, though they likely had unrecorded immune exposures. Sequencing used PBMCs. The source of this sequence is a man in his 60s in good health and CMV-seropositive. The V call is TRBV7-9, the J call TRBJ1-2; possible D gene TRBD1, 6 bases. CDR3 sequence: CASSHQGNYGYTF. Written as DNA, the CDR3 is TGTGCCAGCAGCCACCAGGGGAACTATGGCTACACCTTC. The full variable domain, rest sourced from reference TRBV7-9 and TRBJ1-2, is DTGVSQNPRHKITKRGQNVTFRCDPISEHNRLYWYRQTLGQGPEFLTYFQNEAQLEKSRLLSDRFSAERPKGSFSTLEIQRTEQGDSAMYLCASSHQGNYGYTFGSGTRLTVV.